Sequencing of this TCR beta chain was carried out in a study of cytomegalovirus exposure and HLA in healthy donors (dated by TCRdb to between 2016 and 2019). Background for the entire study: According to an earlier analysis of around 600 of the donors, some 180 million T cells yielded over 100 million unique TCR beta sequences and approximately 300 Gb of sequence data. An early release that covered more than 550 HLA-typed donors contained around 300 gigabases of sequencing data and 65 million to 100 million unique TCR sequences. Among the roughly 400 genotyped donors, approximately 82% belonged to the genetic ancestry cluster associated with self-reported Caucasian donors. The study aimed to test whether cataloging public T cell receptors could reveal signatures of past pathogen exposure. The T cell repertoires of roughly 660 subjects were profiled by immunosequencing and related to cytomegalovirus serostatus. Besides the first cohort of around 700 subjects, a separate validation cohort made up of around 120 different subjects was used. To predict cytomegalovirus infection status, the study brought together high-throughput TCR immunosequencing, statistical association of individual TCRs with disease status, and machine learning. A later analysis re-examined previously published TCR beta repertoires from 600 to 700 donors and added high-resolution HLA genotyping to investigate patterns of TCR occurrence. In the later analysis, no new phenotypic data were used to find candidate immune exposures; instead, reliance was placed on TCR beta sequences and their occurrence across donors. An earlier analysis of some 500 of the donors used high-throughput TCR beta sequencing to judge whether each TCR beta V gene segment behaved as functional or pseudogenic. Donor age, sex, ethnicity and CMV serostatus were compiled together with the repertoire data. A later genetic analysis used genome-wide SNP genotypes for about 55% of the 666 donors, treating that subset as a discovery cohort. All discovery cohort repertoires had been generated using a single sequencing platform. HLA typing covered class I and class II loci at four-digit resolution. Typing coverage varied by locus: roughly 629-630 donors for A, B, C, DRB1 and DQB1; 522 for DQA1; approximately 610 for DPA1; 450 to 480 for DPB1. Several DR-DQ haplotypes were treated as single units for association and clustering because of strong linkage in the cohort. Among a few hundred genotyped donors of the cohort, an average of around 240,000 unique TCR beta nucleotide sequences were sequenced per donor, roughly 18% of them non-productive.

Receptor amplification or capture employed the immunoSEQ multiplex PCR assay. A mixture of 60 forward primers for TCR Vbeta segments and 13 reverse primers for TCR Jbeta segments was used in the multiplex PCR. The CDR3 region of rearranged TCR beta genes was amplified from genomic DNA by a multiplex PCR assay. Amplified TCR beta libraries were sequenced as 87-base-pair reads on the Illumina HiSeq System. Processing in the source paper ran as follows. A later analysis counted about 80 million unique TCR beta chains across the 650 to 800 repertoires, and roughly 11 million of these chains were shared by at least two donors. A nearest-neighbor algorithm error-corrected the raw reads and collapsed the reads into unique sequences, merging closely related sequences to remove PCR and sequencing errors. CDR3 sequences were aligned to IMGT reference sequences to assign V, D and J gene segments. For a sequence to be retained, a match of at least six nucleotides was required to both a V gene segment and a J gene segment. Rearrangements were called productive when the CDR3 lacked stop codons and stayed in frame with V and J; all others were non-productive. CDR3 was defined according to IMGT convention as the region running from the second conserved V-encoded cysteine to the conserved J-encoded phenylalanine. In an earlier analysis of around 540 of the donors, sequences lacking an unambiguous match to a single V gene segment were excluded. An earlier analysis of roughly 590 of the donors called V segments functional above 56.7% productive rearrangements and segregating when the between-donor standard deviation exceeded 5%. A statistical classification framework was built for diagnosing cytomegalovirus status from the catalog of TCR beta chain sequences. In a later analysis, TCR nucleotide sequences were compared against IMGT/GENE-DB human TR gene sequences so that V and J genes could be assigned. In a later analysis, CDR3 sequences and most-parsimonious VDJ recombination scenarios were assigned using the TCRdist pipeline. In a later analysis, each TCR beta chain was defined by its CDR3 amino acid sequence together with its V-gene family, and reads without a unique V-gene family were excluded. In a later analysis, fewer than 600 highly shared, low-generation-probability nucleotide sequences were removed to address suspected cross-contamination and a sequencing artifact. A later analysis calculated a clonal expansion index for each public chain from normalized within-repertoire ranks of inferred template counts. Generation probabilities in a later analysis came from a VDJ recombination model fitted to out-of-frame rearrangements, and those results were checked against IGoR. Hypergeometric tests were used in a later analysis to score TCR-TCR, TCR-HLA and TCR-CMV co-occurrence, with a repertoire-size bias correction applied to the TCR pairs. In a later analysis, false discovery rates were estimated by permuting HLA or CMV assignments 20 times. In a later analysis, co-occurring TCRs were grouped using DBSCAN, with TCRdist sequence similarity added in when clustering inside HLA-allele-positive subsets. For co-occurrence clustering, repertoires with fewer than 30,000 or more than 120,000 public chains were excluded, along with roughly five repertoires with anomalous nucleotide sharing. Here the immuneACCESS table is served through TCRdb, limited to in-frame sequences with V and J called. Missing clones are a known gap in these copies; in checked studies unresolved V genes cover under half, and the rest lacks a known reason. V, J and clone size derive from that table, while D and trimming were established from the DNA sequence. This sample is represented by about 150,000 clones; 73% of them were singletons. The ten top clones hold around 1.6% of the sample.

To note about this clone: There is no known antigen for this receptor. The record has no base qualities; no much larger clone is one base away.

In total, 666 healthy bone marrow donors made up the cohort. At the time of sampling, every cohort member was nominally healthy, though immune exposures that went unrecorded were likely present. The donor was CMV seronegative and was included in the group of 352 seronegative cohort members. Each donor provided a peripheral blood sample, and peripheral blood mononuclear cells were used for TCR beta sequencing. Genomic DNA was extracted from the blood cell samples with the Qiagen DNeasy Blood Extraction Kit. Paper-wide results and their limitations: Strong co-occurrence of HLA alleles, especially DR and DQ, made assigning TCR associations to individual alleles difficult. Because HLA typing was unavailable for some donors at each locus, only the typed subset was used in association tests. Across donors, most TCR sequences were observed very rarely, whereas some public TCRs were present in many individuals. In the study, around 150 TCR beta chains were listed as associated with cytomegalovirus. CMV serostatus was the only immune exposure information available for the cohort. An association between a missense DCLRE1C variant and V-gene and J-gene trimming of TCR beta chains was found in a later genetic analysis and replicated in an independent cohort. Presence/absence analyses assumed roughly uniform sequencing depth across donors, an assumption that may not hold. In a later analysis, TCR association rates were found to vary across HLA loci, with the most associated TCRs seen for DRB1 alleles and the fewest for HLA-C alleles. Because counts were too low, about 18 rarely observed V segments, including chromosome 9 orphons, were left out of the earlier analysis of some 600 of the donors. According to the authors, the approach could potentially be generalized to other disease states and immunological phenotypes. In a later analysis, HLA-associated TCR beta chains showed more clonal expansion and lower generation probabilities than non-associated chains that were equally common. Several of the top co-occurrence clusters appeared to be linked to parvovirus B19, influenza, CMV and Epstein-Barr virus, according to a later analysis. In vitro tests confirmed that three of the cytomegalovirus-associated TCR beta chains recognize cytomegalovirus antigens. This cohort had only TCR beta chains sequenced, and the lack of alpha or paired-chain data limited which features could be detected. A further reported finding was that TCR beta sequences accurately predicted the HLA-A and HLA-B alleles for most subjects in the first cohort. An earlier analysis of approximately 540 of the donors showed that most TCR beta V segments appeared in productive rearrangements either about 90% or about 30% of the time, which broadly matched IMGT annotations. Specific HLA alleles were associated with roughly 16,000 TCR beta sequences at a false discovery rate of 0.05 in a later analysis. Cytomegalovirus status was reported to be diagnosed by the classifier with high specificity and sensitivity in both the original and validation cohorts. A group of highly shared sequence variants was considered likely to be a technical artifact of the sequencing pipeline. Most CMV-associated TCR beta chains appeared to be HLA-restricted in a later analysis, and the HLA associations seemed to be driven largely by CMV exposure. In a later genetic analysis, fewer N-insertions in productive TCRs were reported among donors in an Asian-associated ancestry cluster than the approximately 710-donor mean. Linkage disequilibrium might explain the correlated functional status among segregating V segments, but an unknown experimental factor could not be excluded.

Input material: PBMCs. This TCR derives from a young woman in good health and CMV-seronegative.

The DNA sequence reads TGTGCCAGCAGCTTTTCCGGGACTAGCGGATTGGGGGATACGCAGTATTTT. This is translated as CASSFSGTSGLGDTQYF. The rearranged chain carries TRBV5-8 and TRBJ2-3, with 11 bases in between that match TRBD2. From the cysteine through the phenylalanine, the CDR3 covers 17 amino acids. Only the CDR3 DNA is retained, 51 bases long and in frame from the first base. Ends trimmed: V by 2 bases, J by 6 bases; bases unmatched to a gene: 11. CDR1 is given as SGHTS and CDR2 as YDEGEE, both from the germline V gene.